This entry concerns a single T cell receptor (beta chain). As yet, its antigen is unknown. This specimen comes from a study of tumor-infiltrating lymphocytes in primary liver carcinoma. The template, 500 ng total RNA, yielded TCR beta cDNA made with a constant-region primer. Sequencing libraries for TCR beta derived from three nested multiplex PCR rounds that used slightly modified ARM-PCR. In the first two PCR rounds, TRBV1-TRBV30 forward primers were paired with a C-beta reverse primer, and each round lasted around 10 cycles. One entry per CDR3 protein, called by TCRdb with MiXCR from the multiplex PCR reads. The table includes tens of thousands of distinct CDR3 sequences, under 75% detected once. Study-level findings and limits: Only about 7.5-24% of top clones occurred in every one of the five tumor regions. Tumor region pairs showed greater overlap than either tumor-adjacent or tumor-blood pairs did.

Scientists recovered RNA and DNA together from about 21-30 mg of unsorted bulk tissue. The CDR3 sequence is 16 residues long. CDR1 is DFQATT and CDR2 is SNEGSKA in the germline V gene (reference sequence). The junction had 11 bases not matched to a gene; V was cut back by 1 base and J by 8 bases. The sample comprised liver tumor tissue from sampling region 4. Subset indicated: tumor region T4, right-lateral pole. This TCR came from a man between 40 and 49 years old with primary liver carcinoma and hepatitis B virus infection. The V and J genes are TRBV20-1 and TRBJ2-1; 10 positions match TRBD2. CDR3 DNA: TGCAGTGCTAGAGCTCCGGGACTAGCGCTTTTTTATGAGCAGTTCTTC. Amino acids: CSARAPGLALFYEQFF.